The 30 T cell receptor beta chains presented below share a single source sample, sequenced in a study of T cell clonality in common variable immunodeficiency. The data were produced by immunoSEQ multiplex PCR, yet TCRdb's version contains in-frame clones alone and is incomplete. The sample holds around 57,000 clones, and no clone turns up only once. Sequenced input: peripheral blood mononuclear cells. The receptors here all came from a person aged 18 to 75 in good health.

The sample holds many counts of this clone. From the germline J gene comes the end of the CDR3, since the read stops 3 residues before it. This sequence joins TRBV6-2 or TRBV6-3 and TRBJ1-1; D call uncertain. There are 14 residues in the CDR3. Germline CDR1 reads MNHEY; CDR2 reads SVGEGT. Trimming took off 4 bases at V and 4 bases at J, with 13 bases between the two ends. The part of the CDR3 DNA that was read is TGTGCCAGCAGTTCCACCGGGTCCGCCACTGAA. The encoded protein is CASSSTGSATE. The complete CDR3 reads CASSSTGSATEAFF.

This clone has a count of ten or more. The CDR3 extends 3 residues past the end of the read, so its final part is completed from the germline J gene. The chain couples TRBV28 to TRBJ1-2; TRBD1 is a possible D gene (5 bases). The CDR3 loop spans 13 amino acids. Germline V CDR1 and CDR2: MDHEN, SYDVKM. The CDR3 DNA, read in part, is TGTGCCAGCAGTTTAAGGACAACCCGAGGC. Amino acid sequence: CASSLRTTRG. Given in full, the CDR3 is CASSLRTTRGYTF.

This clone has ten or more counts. Partial CDR3 DNA: TGTGCCAGCAACTCCGCCAGGGGTCTAGCCAAAAACATT. As protein: CASNSARGLAKNI. The CDR3 as a whole reads CASNSARGLAKNIQYF. The V call is TRBV6-2 or TRBV6-3, the J call TRBJ2-4, with TRBD1 as a possible D gene (6 bases). The read terminates 3 residues before the CDR3 end, so the remaining end is supplied by the germline J gene. The ends were cut back, 7 bases at V and 0 bases at J, with 16 bases in the middle. The CDR3 extends over 16 amino acids. Per germline, CDR1 MNHEY and CDR2 SVGEGT.

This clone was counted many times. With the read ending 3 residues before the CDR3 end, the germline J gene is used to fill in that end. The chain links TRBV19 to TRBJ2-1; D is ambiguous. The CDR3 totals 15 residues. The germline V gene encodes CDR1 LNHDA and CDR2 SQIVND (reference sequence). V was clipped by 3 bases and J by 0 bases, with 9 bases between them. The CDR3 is CASSIGRSSYNEQFF. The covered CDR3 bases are TGTGCCAGTAGTATTGGCAGAAGCTCCTACAATGAG.

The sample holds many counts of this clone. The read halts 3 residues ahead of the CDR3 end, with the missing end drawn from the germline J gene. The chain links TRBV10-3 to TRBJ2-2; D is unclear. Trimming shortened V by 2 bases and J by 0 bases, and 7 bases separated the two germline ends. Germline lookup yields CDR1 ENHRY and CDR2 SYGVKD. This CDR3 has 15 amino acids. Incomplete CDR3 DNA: TGTGCCATCAGTGAGAGGCAGACGAACACCGGGGAG. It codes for CAISERQTNTGE. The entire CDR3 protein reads CAISERQTNTGELFF.

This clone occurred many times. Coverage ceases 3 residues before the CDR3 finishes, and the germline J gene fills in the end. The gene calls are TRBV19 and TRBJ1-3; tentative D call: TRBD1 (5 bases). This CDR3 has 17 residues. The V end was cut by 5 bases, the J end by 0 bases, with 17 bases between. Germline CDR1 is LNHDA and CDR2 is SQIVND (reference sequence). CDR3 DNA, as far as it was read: TGTGCCAGTAGTTGGGGCCGCCAAGACTCCTCTGGAAACACC. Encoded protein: CASSWGRQDSSGNT. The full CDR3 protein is CASSWGRQDSSGNTIYF.

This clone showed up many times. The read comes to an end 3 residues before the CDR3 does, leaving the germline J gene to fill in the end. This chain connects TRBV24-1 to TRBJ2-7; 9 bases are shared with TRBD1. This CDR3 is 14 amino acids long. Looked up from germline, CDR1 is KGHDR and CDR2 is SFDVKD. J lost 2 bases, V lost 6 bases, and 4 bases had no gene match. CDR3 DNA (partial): TGTGCCACCAGTACTGGGACAGGGACCTACGAG. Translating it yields CATSTGTGTYE. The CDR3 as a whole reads CATSTGTGTYEQYF.

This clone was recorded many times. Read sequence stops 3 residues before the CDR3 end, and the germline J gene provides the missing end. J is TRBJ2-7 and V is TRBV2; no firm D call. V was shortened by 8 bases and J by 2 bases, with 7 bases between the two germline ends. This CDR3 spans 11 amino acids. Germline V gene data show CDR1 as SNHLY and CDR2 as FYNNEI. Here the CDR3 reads CASRVTYEQYF. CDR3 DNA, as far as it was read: TGTGCCAGCCGCGTCACCTACGAG.

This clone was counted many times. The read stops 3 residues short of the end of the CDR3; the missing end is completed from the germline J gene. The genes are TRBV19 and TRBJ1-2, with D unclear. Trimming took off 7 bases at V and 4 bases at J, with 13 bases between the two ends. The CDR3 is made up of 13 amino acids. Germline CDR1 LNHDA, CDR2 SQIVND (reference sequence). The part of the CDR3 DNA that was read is TGTGCCAGTAACTCCGGGGAGATCTATGGC. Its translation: CASNSGEIYG. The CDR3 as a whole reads CASNSGEIYGYTF.

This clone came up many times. CDR3 bases read: TGCGCCAGCAGCTCGGGACTAAACAATGAG. It translates to CASSSGLNNE. In full, the CDR3 reads CASSSGLNNEQFF. The chain couples TRBV5-1 to TRBJ2-1, with TRBD2 matching 7 bases. The read falls 3 residues short of the CDR3 end, and the missing part is taken from the germline J gene. The CDR3 runs 13 residues. Germline V gene sequence: CDR1 SGHRS, CDR2 YFSETQ. The trim removed 3 bases at V and 5 bases at J, leaving 2 bases unmatched.

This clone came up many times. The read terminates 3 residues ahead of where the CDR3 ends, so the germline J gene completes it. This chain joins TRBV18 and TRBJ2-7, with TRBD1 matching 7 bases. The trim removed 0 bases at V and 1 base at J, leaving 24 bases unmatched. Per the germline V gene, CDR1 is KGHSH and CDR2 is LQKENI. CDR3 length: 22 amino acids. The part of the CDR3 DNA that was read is TGTGCCAGCTCACCACCAGTCGTTCCCGGGACAGATCCATCGCCCGGATCCTACGAG. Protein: CASSPPVVPGTDPSPGSYE. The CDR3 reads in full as CASSPPVVPGTDPSPGSYEQYF.

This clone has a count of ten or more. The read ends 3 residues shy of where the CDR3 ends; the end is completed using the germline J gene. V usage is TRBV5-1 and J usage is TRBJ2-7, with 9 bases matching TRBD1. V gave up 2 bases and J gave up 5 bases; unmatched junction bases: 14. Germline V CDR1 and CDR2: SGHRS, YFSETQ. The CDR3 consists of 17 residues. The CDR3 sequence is CASSFEAPGTGKDEQYF. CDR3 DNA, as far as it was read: TGCGCCAGCAGCTTCGAGGCTCCAGGGACAGGGAAGGACGAG.

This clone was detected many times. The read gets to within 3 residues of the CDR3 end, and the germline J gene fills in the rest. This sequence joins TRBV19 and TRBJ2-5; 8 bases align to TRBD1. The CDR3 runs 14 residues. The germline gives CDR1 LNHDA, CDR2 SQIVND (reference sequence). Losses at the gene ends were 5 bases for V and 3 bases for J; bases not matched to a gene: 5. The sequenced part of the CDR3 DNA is TGTGCCAGTAGTCAGGACAGGGAGAAAGAGACC. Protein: CASSQDREKET. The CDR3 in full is CASSQDREKETQYF.

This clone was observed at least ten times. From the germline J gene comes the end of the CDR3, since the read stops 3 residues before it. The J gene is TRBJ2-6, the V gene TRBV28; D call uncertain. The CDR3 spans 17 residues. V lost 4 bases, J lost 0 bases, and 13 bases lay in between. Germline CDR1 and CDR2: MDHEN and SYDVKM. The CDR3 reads CASSYFLRSSGANVLTF. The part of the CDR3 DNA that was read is TGTGCCAGCAGTTACTTCCTGAGAAGCTCTGGGGCCAACGTC.

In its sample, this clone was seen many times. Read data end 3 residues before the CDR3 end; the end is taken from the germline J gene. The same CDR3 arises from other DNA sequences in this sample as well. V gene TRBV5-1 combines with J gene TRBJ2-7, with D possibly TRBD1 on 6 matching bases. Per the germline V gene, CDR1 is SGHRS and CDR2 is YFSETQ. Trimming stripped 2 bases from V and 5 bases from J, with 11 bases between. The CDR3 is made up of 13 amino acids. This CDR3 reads CASSLGTNDEQYF. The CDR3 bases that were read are TGCGCCAGCAGCTTAGGGACAAACGACGAG.

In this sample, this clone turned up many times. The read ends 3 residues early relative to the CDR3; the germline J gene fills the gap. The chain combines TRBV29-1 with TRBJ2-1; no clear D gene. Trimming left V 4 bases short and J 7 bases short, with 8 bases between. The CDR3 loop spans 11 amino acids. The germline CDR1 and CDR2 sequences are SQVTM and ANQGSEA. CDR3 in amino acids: CSVVWLNEQFF. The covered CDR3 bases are TGCAGCGTTGTCTGGCTTAATGAG.

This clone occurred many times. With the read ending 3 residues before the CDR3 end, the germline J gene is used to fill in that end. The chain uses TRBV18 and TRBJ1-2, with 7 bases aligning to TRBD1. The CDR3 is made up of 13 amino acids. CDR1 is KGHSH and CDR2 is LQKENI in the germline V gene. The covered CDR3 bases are TGTGCCAGCTCCCTTGACAGGGTTCAGGGC. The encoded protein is CASSLDRVQG. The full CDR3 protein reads CASSLDRVQGYTF.

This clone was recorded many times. The sequenced CDR3 bases are TGTGCCAGCAGCTTAGGGACAGGCTCTTTCGGGGAG. Translation gives CASSLGTGSFGE. The whole CDR3 sequence reads CASSLGTGSFGELFF. The chain employs TRBV7-9 and TRBJ2-2; 7 positions agree with TRBD1. The read gets to within 3 residues of the CDR3 end, and the germline J gene fills in the rest. The CDR3 length is 15 residues. Germline CDR1 and CDR2: SEHNR and FQNEAQ (reference sequence). V lost 1 base and J lost 7; bases outside the gene matches: 6.

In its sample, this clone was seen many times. CDR3 bases read: TGTGCCTGGAGTTCAGATCTAGCGGGAGGCCAAGAGACC. As protein: CAWSSDLAGGQET. The entire CDR3 is CAWSSDLAGGQETQYF. The chain combines TRBV30 with TRBJ2-5; 11 bases agree with TRBD2. The DNA ends 3 residues before the CDR3 does, and the rest of the CDR3 is filled in from the germline J gene. Unmatched junction bases numbered 6, after V lost 2 bases and J lost 1 base. This CDR3 contains 16 residues. Germline loops: CDR1 GTSNPN, CDR2 SVGIG (reference sequence).

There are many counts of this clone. Here the CDR3 reads CASSLGGENSPLHF. The sequenced part of the CDR3 DNA is TGTGCCAGCAGCTTAGGCGGTGAAAATTCACCC. The V call is TRBV11-2, the J call TRBJ1-6; no reliable D call. The read stops 3 residues short of the end of the CDR3; the missing end is completed from the germline J gene. The germline V gene has CDR1 SGHAT and CDR2 FQNNGV. V was pared by 1 base and J by 7 bases, with 8 bases between. CDR3 length: 14 amino acids.

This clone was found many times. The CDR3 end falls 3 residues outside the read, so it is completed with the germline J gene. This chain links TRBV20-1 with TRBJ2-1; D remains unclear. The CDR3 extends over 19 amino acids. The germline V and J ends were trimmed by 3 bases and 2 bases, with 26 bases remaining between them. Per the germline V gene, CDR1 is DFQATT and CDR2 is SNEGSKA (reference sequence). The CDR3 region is CSASLPPTKRLATYNEQFF. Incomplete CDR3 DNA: TGCAGTGCTAGCCTCCCCCCTACTAAGCGATTGGCGACCTACAATGAG.

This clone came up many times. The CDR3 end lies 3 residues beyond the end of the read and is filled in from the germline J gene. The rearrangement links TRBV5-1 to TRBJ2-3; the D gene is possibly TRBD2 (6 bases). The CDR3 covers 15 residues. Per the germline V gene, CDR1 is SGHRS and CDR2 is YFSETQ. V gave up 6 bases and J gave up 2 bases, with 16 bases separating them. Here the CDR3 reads CASIQGGGITDTQYF. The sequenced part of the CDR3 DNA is TGCGCCAGCATTCAGGGCGGAGGGATCACAGATACG.

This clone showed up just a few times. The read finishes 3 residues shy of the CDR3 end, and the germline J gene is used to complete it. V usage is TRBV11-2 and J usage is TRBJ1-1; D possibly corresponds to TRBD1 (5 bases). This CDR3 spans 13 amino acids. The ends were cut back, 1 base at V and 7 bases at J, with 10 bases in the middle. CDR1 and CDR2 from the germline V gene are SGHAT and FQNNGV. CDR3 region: CASSLGQGVEAFF. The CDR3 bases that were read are TGTGCCAGCAGCTTAGGTCAGGGTGTTGAA.

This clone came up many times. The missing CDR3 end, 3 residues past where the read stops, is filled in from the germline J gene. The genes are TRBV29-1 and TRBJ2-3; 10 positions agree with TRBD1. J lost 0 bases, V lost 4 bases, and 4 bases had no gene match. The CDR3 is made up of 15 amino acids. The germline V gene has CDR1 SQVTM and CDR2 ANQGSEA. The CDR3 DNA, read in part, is TGCAGCGTTGTCTGGGGACAGGGGAGCACAGATACG. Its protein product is CSVVWGQGSTDT. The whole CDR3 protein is CSVVWGQGSTDTQYF.

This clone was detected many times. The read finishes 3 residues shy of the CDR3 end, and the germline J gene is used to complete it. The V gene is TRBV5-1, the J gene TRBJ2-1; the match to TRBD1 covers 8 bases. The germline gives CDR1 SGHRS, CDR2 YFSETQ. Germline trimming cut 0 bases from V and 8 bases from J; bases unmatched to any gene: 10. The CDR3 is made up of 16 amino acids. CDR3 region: CASSLAMTGAPDEQFF. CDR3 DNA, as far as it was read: TGCGCCAGCAGCTTGGCCATGACAGGGGCGCCTGATGAG.

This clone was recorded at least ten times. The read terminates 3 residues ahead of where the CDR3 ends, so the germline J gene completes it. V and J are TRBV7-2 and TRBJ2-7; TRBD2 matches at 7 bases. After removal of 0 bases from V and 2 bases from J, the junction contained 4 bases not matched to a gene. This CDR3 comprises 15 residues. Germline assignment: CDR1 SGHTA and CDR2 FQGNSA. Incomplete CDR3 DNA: TGTGCCAGCAGCTTAGCGGGCGGGAGTCCCTACGAG. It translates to CASSLAGGSPYE. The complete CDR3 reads CASSLAGGSPYEQYF.

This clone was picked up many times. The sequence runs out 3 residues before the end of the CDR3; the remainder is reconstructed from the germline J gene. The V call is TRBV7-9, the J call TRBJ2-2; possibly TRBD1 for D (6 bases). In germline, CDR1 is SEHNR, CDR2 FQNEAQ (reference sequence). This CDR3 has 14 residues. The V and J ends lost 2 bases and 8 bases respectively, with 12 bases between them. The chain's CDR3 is CASSLMGASGELFF. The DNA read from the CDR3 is TGTGCCAGCAGCTTAATGGGGGCTTCAGGGGAG. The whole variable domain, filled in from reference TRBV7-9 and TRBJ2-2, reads DTGVSQNPRHKITKRGQNVTFRCDPISEHNRLYWYRQTLGQGPEFLTYFQNEAQLEKSRLLSDRFSAERPKGSFSTLEIQRTEQGDSAMYLCASSLMGASGELFFGEGSRLTVL.

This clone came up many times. CDR3 DNA (partial): TGTGCCAGCAGTCACACCCTCGACAGTACG. This gives the protein CASSHTLDST. The full-length CDR3 reads as CASSHTLDSTQYF. V and J are TRBV12-3 or TRBV12-4 and TRBJ2-3; a weak D match, TRBD1 (5 bases). From the germline J gene comes the end of the CDR3, since the read stops 3 residues before it. Between the trimmed V and J ends, which lost 5 bases and 8 bases, there was a span of 14 bases. This CDR3 has 13 residues.

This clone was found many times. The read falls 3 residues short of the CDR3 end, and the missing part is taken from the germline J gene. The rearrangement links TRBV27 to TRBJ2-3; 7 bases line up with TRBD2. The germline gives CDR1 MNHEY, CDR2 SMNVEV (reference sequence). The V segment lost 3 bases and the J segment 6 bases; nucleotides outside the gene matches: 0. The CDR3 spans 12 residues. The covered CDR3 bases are TGTGCCAGCAGTTTGGGGGGGGATACG. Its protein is CASSLGGDT. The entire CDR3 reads CASSLGGDTQYF.

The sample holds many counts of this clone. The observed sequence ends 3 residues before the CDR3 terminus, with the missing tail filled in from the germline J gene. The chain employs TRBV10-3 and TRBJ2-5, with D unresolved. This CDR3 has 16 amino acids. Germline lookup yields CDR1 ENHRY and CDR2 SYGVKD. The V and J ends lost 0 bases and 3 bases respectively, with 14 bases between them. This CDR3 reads CAISESTPRREETQYF. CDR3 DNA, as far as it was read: TGTGCCATCAGTGAGTCGACACCCAGGCGAGAAGAGACC.